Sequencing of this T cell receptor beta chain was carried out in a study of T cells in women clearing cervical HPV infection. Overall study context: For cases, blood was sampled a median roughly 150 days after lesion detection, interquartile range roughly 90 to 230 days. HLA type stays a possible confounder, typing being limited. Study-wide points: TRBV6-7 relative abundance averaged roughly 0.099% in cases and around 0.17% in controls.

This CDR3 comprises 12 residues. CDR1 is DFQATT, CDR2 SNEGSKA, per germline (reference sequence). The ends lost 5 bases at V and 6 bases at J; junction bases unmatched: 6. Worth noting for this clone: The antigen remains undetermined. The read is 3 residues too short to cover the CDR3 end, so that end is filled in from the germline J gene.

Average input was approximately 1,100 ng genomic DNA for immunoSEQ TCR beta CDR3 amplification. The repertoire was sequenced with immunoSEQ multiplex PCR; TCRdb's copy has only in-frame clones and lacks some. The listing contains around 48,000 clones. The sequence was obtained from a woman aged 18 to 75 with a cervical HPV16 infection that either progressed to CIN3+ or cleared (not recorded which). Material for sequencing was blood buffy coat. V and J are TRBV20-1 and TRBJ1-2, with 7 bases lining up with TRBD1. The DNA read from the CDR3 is TGCAGTGCTGGAACAGACAGGGATGGC. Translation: CSAGTDRDG. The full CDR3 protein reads CSAGTDRDGYTF.